One sample yielded the 25 T cell receptor beta chains listed below, sequenced in a study of cytomegalovirus exposure and HLA in healthy donors. Primers included in the PCR were 60 Vbeta and 13 Jbeta primers. Clones were read by immunoSEQ multiplex PCR, and TCRdb kept only the in-frame ones, dropping some. The sample contains 90,000 to 120,000 clones, roughly 80% of which appear only once. The specimen sequenced was PBMCs. These TCRs come from a man under 40 in good health and CMV-seronegative.

The CDR3 region has the DNA TGTGCCAGCAGTGACGAGGGGGTCGGCGGGGAGCTGTTTTTT. This translates into CASSDEGVGGELFF. The chain links TRBV6-4 to TRBJ2-2, with D possibly TRBD1 on 6 matching bases. V was clipped by 2 bases and J by 7 bases, with 11 bases between them. The CDR3 consists of 14 residues. CDR1 is MRHNA, CDR2 SNTAGT, per germline.

This rearrangement joins TRBV27 to TRBJ1-2; D call uncertain. With 7 bases removed from V and 5 bases from J, the gap between germline ends came to 11 bases. This CDR3 spans 12 amino acids. Germline loops: CDR1 MNHEY, CDR2 SMNVEV (reference sequence). In DNA, the CDR3 is TGTGCCAGCACCACCGGGAGTTATGGCTACACCTTC. Protein: CASTTGSYGYTF.

The chain combines TRBV19 with TRBJ2-7; 9 positions agree with TRBD1. The CDR3 has 12 residues. CDR1 LNHDA and CDR2 SQIVND come from the germline V gene (reference sequence). J gave up 3 bases and V 8 bases, and 2 bases lay outside the gene matches. Written as DNA, the CDR3 is TGTGCCAGTGGGACAGGGCACTACGAGCAGTACTTC. It encodes CASGTGHYEQYF.

The sample holds a few counts of this clone. This chain uses TRBV2 with TRBJ1-2; 8 positions agree with TRBD1. V gave up 6 bases and J gave up 8 bases; unmatched junction bases: 17. CDR1 is SNHLY, CDR2 FYNNEI, per germline. This CDR3 spans 16 amino acids. Here the CDR3 reads CASRDPHQDRGRGYTF. DNA of the CDR3: TGTGCCAGCAGGGACCCTCATCAAGACAGGGGCCGGGGCTACACCTTC. Combining the CDR3 with reference TRBV2 and TRBJ1-2 gives the whole variable domain EPEVTQTPSHQVTQMGQEVILRCVPISNHLYFYWYRQILGQKVEFLVSFYNNEISEKSEIFDDQFSVERPDGSNFTLKIRSTKLEDSAMYFCASRDPHQDRGRGYTFGSGTRLTVV.

V and J are TRBV7-8 and TRBJ2-5; 12 bases match TRBD2. The V segment lost 4 bases and the J segment 5 bases; nucleotides outside the gene matches: 8. The germline V gene encodes CDR1 SGHVS and CDR2 FQNEAQ. The CDR3 sequence is 16 residues long. CDR3 nucleotides: TGTGCCAGCAGCTCAGCGGGGCTAGCGGGAGGGGAGACCCAGTACTTC. Its translation is CASSSAGLAGGETQYF.

The gene calls are TRBV15 and TRBJ2-7, with 13 bases matching TRBD2. V trimming: 3 bases; J trimming: 2 bases; junction bases outside the gene matches: 1. The CDR3 runs 15 residues. In germline, CDR1 is LNHNV, CDR2 YYDKDF (reference sequence). The CDR3 DNA reads TGTGCCACCAGCAGGGGACTAGCGGGGACCTACGAGCAGTACTTC. It specifies CATSRGLAGTYEQYF. The whole variable domain, filled in from reference TRBV15 and TRBJ2-7, reads DAMVIQNPRYQVTQFGKPVTLSCSQTLNHNVMYWYQQKSSQAPKLLFHYYDKDFNNEADTPDNFQSRRPNTSFCFLDIRSPGLGDTAMYLCATSRGLAGTYEQYFGPGTRLTVT.

V gene TRBV7-2 combines with J gene TRBJ1-1; TRBD1 aligns across 8 bases. Germline V gene sequence: CDR1 SGHTA, CDR2 FQGNSA. CDR3 length: 13 amino acids. V lost 7 bases to trimming and J lost 8 bases; unmatched junction nucleotides: 9. CDR3 protein: CASKTFQGAEAFF. CDR3 coding DNA: TGTGCCAGCAAGACTTTCCAGGGGGCGGAAGCTTTCTTT.

V gene TRBV6-4 combines with J gene TRBJ1-1; D is ambiguous. Germline CDR1 MRHNA, CDR2 SNTAGT. The germline V and J ends were trimmed by 0 bases and 5 bases, with 13 bases remaining between them. The length of the CDR3 is 15 residues. The CDR3 DNA reads TGTGCCAGCAGTGACTCGCGGGGTATGGGAACTGAAGCTTTCTTT. Protein: CASSDSRGMGTEAFF.

The J gene is TRBJ2-1, the V gene TRBV7-2; a possible D gene is TRBD2 (6 bases). In germline, CDR1 is SGHTA, CDR2 FQGNSA. V was cut by 4 bases and J by 9 bases, with 19 bases left in between. The CDR3 has 15 residues. CDR3 in DNA: TGTGCCAGCAGCTCCGGGGGTTTGACTAGATTTGAGCAGTTCTTC. Translating gives CASSSGGLTRFEQFF.

This clone was seen more than once but under ten times. This chain links TRBV5-1 with TRBJ2-7, with TRBD1 identical over 7 bases. With 0 bases clipped from V and 0 bases from J, the junction kept 3 bases outside the gene matches. Germline CDR1 reads SGHRS; CDR2 reads YFSETQ. The CDR3 runs to 15 residues. The CDR3 reads CASSLGTGSSYEQYF. The CDR3 DNA reads as TGCGCCAGCAGCTTGGGGACAGGTTCCTCCTACGAGCAGTACTTC.

This chain uses TRBV30 with TRBJ2-3; perhaps TRBD1 as D (5 bases). CDR1 and CDR2 (germline): GTSNPN, SVGIG (reference sequence). The CDR3 extends over 12 amino acids. The V end was cut by 3 bases, the J end by 5 bases, with 9 bases between. CDR3 in DNA: TGTGCCTGGAGCGAAAGGGGAGATACGCAGTATTTT. This sequence encodes CAWSERGDTQYF. Complete variable domain (other parts from reference TRBV30 and TRBJ2-3): SQTIHQWPATLVQPVGSPLSLECTVEGTSNPNLYWYRQAAGRGLQLLFYSVGIGQISSEVPQNLSASRPQDRQFILSSKKLLLSDSGFYLCAWSERGDTQYFGPGTRLTVL.

The rearrangement links TRBV27 to TRBJ2-1; D unresolved. V lost 6 bases and J lost 0, with 6 bases in between. The length of the CDR3 is 13 residues. The germline gives CDR1 MNHEY, CDR2 SMNVEV (reference sequence). CDR3 coding DNA: TGTGCCAGCAGACGTAGCTCCTACAATGAGCAGTTCTTC. Its protein is CASRRSSYNEQFF.

This chain links TRBV9 with TRBJ2-1, with D possibly being TRBD2 (6 bases). The germline V gene has CDR1 SGDLS and CDR2 YYNGEE. The CDR3 sequence is 15 residues long. The germline V and J ends were trimmed by 1 base and 3 bases, with 11 bases remaining between them. In DNA, the CDR3 is TGTGCCAGCAGCGTATGGGGGGAGGTCTACAATGAGCAGTTCTTC. Translating gives CASSVWGEVYNEQFF.

The V and J genes are TRBV5-6 and TRBJ2-5, with a possible D match to TRBD2 (5 bases). V dropped 4 bases and J dropped 3 bases, with 13 bases sitting between them. This CDR3 spans 14 amino acids. CDR1 and CDR2 (germline): SGHDT, YYEEEE. Here the CDR3 reads CASSLGRRKETQYF. As DNA, the CDR3 is TGTGCCAGCAGCCTCGGCCGGAGGAAAGAGACCCAGTACTTC. Based on the CDR3 plus reference TRBV5-6 and TRBJ2-5, the full variable domain is DAGVTQSPTHLIKTRGQQVTLRCSPKSGHDTVSWYQQALGQGPQFIFQYYEEEERQRGNFPDRFSGHQFPNYSSELNVNALLLGDSALYLCASSLGRRKETQYFGPGTRLLVL.

This clone occurred once. Other DNA sequences from this sample encode an identical CDR3 as well. The chain links TRBV30 to TRBJ2-2, with a possible D match to TRBD2 (7 bases). Germline CDR1 reads GTSNPN; CDR2 reads SVGIG (reference sequence). Trimming removed 0 bases from V and 2 bases from J, with 13 bases in between. The CDR3 has 16 residues. The CDR3 reads CAWSVGGGANTGELFF. As DNA, the CDR3 is TGTGCCTGGAGTGTCGGTGGGGGGGCTAACACCGGGGAGCTGTTTTTT.

This clone was recorded once. This rearrangement joins TRBV2 to TRBJ2-2; D might be TRBD2 (7 bases). Germline assignment: CDR1 SNHLY and CDR2 FYNNEI. The CDR3 covers 16 residues. With 8 bases removed from V and 7 bases from J, the gap between germline ends came to 23 bases. The CDR3 region is CASRGVAVRGGGELFF. CDR3 DNA: TGTGCCAGCCGGGGGGTAGCCGTCAGGGGCGGCGGGGAGCTGTTTTTT.

Turning to this clone: The junction and the germline gene differ at one end; a read error may be behind it. The CDR3 loop reads CASSPMDSRSEQFF. In nucleotides, the CDR3 is TGTGCTAGCAGCCCGATGGACAGCCGGAGTGAGCAGTTCTTC. This chain uses TRBV7-7 with TRBJ2-1; D possibly corresponds to TRBD1 (6 bases). Looked up from germline, CDR1 is SSHAT and CDR2 is FNYEAQ (reference sequence). The CDR3 has 14 residues. The full variable domain, rest sourced from reference TRBV7-7 and TRBJ2-1, is GAGVSQSPRYKVTKRGQDVTLRCDPISSHATLYWYQQALGQGPEFLTYFNYEAQPDKSGLPSDRFSAERPEGSISTLTIQRTEQRDSAMYRCASSPMDSRSEQFFGPGTRLTVL.

Concerning this clone: The germline gene is not matched at one end of the junction; a read error may be the cause. The V gene is TRBV2, the J gene TRBJ2-1; D may be TRBD2 (5 bases). This CDR3 spans 13 amino acids. Germline lookup yields CDR1 SNHLY and CDR2 FYNNEI. The CDR3 bases are TGTGCCAGCAGTAATGACCTGTATGACGGGCGGGTCTTC. Its translation is CASSNDLYDGRVF. Together with reference TRBV2 and TRBJ2-1, the CDR3 gives the full variable domain: EPEVTQTPSHQVTQMGQEVILRCVPISNHLYFYWYRQILGQKVEFLVSFYNNEISEKSEIFDDQFSVERPDGSNFTLKIRSTKLEDSAMYFCASSNDLYDGRVFGPGTRLTVL.

The V gene is TRBV2, the J gene TRBJ1-5, with TRBD1 identical over 7 bases. With V trimmed by 4 bases and J by 15 bases, 15 bases remained unmatched. The V gene's germline CDR1 is SNHLY and CDR2 FYNNEI. The CDR3 totals 14 residues. The CDR3 loop is CASSANGGRGPGHF. In nucleotides, the CDR3 is TGTGCCAGCAGTGCAAATGGGGGTAGGGGGCCCGGGCATTTT.

CDR3 bases: TGTGCCAGCAGCTTAGACTTGGACAGGGCCACGACCTTC. Amino acid sequence: CASSLDLDRATTF. This sequence joins TRBV11-2 and TRBJ1-2; 8 bases line up with TRBD1. The CDR3 has 13 residues. V lost 0 bases, J lost 14 bases, and 8 bases stayed unmatched. Germline-derived CDR1 and CDR2 are SGHAT and FQNNGV.

This clone was seen more than once but under ten times. The genes are TRBV6-1 and TRBJ2-7, with 10 bases that match TRBD1. The junction had 6 bases not matched to a gene; V was cut back by 6 bases and J by 1 base. The CDR3 has 15 amino acids. Germline lookup yields CDR1 MNHNS and CDR2 SASEGT. The CDR3 reads CASSEGTGESYEQYF. The CDR3 DNA reads as TGTGCCAGCAGCGAGGGGACAGGGGAATCCTACGAGCAGTACTTC.

The chain couples TRBV7-3 to TRBJ2-3; D remains ambiguous. The CDR3 has 13 amino acids. Between the trimmed V and J ends, which lost 2 bases and 2 bases, there was a span of 5 bases. From germline, CDR1 is SGHTA and CDR2 FQGTGA. CDR3: CASSLGPTDTQYF. CDR3 in DNA: TGTGCCAGCAGCTTAGGGCCCACAGATACGCAGTATTTT.

The gene calls are TRBV14 and TRBJ1-3, with unresolved D. The CDR3 runs 16 residues. From germline, CDR1 is SGHDN and CDR2 FVKESK. V was trimmed by 1 base and J by 4 bases, leaving 14 bases between them. As DNA, the CDR3 is TGTGCCAGCAGCCAAGGCCGTTCTCAAGAGGGAAACACCATATATTTT. This encodes CASSQGRSQEGNTIYF.

Concerning this clone itself: One end of the junction does not line up with germline, which may come from a read error. This chain links TRBV11-2 with TRBJ2-7, with 8 bases fitting TRBD1. The CDR3 runs 11 residues. Germline V gives CDR1 SGHAT, CDR2 FQNNGV. CDR3 sequence: CASSSGQGLWF. CDR3 DNA sequence: TGTGCCAGCAGCTCTGGACAGGGCCTTTGGTTC.

The chain has TRBV7-2 and TRBJ2-1; the match to TRBD2 covers 8 bases. The CDR3 is 16 amino acids. The V segment lost 4 bases and the J segment 7 bases; nucleotides outside the gene matches: 12. Germline lookup yields CDR1 SGHTA and CDR2 FQGNSA. The CDR3 protein is CASSYGGASGQNEQFF. The CDR3 DNA follows: TGTGCCAGCAGCTATGGGGGGGCTAGCGGGCAAAATGAGCAGTTCTTC.